The clone carrying this T cell receptor (beta chain) was counted only a few times. Tregs were sorted as CD4+CD25+CD127-/low cells. TCRdb recomputed calls from the 5' RACE reads with MiXCR, one row per CDR3 protein. There are about 40,000 distinct CDR3 sequences in the sample; around 20% occur only once, and about 3.8% lies in the top ten. The TCR was taken from a female donor with breast cancer. Source material: Tregs sorted from blood.

The CDR3 loop reads CASSQGSRETQYF. The CDR3 nucleotides are TGCGCCAGCAGCCAGGGGAGTCGAGAGACCCAGTACTTC. The V call is TRBV4-1, the J call TRBJ2-5, with D possibly TRBD2 on 5 matching bases. Germline V gives CDR1 MGHRA, CDR2 YSYEKL. Trimming cost V 3 bases and J 4 bases, with 9 bases left between them. The CDR3 runs to 13 residues.